The next 18 T cell receptor beta chains were all read from a single sample in a study of T-cell reconstitution after alpha-beta-depleted transplantation in children. Unique molecular identifiers were used in preparing the TCRbeta library. One entry per CDR3 protein results from TCRdb running MiXCR on the PCR reads. The repertoire consists of about a million distinct CDR3 sequences, with roughly 29% occurring once and the leading ten covering over 25%. Here the sequenced sample was PBMCs, mostly from graft donor cells, taken 360 days after TCRalphabeta/CD19-depleted stem cell transplant. Receptors were obtained from a boy less than two years old who had a stem cell transplant for SCID, so the T cells may come from the graft donor.

The chain combines TRBV7-9 with TRBJ2-5, with TRBD1 matching 9 bases. The CDR3 is 15 amino acids. Germline V gene data show CDR1 as SEHNR and CDR2 as FQNEAQ (reference sequence). Unmatched junction bases numbered 9, after V lost 5 bases and J lost 5 bases. CDR3 in DNA: TGTGCCAGCAGCCGACAAGGGACAGGGATGGAGACCCAGTACTTC. Translation gives CASSRQGTGMETQYF. The full variable domain, its missing parts supplied by reference TRBV7-9 and TRBJ2-5, is DTGVSQNPRHKITKRGQNVTFRCDPISEHNRLYWYRQTLGQGPEFLTYFQNEAQLEKSRLLSDRFSAERPKGSFSTLEIQRTEQGDSAMYLCASSRQGTGMETQYFGPGTRLLVL.

This clonotype was counted a few times. The chain links TRBV12-3 or TRBV12-4 to TRBJ2-3, with 10 nucleotides matching TRBD1. This CDR3 is built from 15 residues. Germline trimming cut 10 bases from V and 6 bases from J; bases unmatched to any gene: 13. In DNA form, the CDR3 reads TGTGCCACCGCCGTTTGGGACAGGGGATCCGATACGCAGTATTTT. Residues: CATAVWDRGSDTQYF.

This clonotype was seen repeatedly, ten times or more. V usage is TRBV29-1 and J usage is TRBJ2-7; D perhaps matches TRBD1 (5 bases). The germline gives CDR1 SQVTM, CDR2 ANQGSEA. CDR3 size: 11 residues. Trimming stripped 4 bases from V and 5 bases from J, with 9 bases between. CDR3 loop: CSVGWGNEQYF. Here the CDR3 DNA reads TGCAGCGTTGGGTGGGGCAACGAGCAGTACTTC.

This clonotype turned up a few times. The chain uses TRBV28 and TRBJ1-5; D unresolved. The CDR3 runs to 14 residues. The V end was cut by 2 bases, the J end by 9 bases, with 14 bases between. Per germline, CDR1 MDHEN and CDR2 SYDVKM. The CDR3 loop reads CASSLIEPASPQHF. CDR3 in DNA: TGTGCCAGCAGTTTAATCGAGCCGGCATCGCCCCAGCATTTT.

The genes are TRBV6-5 and TRBJ1-2; tentatively, D is TRBD1 (6 bases). Germline CDR1 MNHEY, CDR2 SVGAGI. Trimming left V 2 bases short and J 2 bases short, with 9 bases between. The CDR3 runs 14 residues. CDR3 loop: CASSYAQGNYGYTF. The CDR3 DNA reads TGTGCCAGCAGTTACGCCCAGGGGAACTATGGCTACACCTTC.

This clonotype has more than one count but fewer than ten. The rearrangement joins TRBV29-1 to TRBJ2-5, with D possibly TRBD1 on 5 matching bases. The CDR3 has 13 residues. The V gene lost 1 base and the J gene lost 2 bases, with 8 bases spanning the gap. Germline lookup yields CDR1 SQVTM and CDR2 ANQGSEA. The CDR3 nucleotides are TGCAGCGTTGAAGCAGACAGACAAGAGACCCAGTACTTC. Amino acid sequence: CSVEADRQETQYF.

This clonotype turned up a few times. This chain links TRBV20-1 with TRBJ1-1; D is uncertain. The CDR3 extends over 12 amino acids. Trimming took 6 bases from V and 2 from J, leaving 10 bases between them. Germline-derived CDR1 and CDR2 are DFQATT and SNEGSKA (reference sequence). CDR3 protein: CSAQRINTEAFF. CDR3 in DNA: TGCAGTGCCCAGCGGATAAACACTGAAGCTTTCTTT.

V and J are TRBV20-1 and TRBJ1-5; the match to TRBD1 covers 9 bases. Germline values: CDR1 DFQATT, CDR2 SNEGSKA (reference sequence). CDR3 length: 16 residues. V shed 1 base and J 3 bases; nucleotides not matched to a gene: 7. This CDR3 reads CSARGPTGGTNQPQHF. The DNA of the CDR3 is TGCAGTGCTAGAGGTCCGACAGGGGGGACCAATCAGCCCCAGCATTTT.

In this sample, this clonotype turned up many times. The chain is built from TRBV28 and TRBJ1-5, with D hard to call. The CDR3 loop spans 14 amino acids. CDR1 MDHEN and CDR2 SYDVKM come from the germline V gene. The germline V and J ends were trimmed by 6 bases and 1 base, with 10 bases remaining between them. CDR3 sequence: CASRPRRSNQPQHF. CDR3 DNA sequence: TGTGCCAGCAGACCCCGGCGCAGCAATCAGCCCCAGCATTTT. The variable domain in full, completed from reference TRBV28 and TRBJ1-5, reads DVKVTQSSRYLVKRTGEKVFLECVQDMDHENMFWYRQDPGLGLRLIYFSYDVKMKEKGDIPEGYSVSREKKERFSLILESASTNQTSMYLCASRPRRSNQPQHFGDGTRLSIL.

The CDR3 spells CASSIGRGRYQETQYF. Written as DNA, the CDR3 is TGTGCCAGTAGTATCGGCAGGGGACGGTACCAAGAGACCCAGTACTTC. The V and J genes are TRBV19 and TRBJ2-5; tentatively, D is TRBD1 (6 bases). Germline assignment: CDR1 LNHDA and CDR2 SQIVND (reference sequence). V lost 3 bases and J lost 0, with 14 bases in between. This CDR3 spans 16 amino acids.

This clonotype occurred many times. The rearrangement uses TRBV20-1 and TRBJ2-4, with 11 bases lining up with TRBD2. The V segment lost 6 bases and the J segment 7 bases; nucleotides outside the gene matches: 5. Germline CDR1 is DFQATT and CDR2 is SNEGSKA (reference sequence). The CDR3 totals 13 residues. CDR3 loop: CSAGGLAVNIQYF. In DNA form, the CDR3 reads TGCAGTGCCGGGGGACTAGCGGTGAACATTCAGTACTTC.

The rearrangement joins TRBV12-3 or TRBV12-4 to TRBJ1-3, with D unresolved. The V end was cut by 7 bases, the J end by 0 bases, with 10 bases between. The CDR3 covers 14 residues. In DNA, the CDR3 is TGTGCCAGCAAAGAGACGGTCTCTGGAAACACCATATATTTT. This sequence encodes CASKETVSGNTIYF.

CDR3 sequence reads: CASSYSITGWDTQYF. The CDR3 DNA is TGTGCCAGCAGTTACAGTATAACAGGGTGGGATACGCAGTATTTT. V is TRBV6-5 and J is TRBJ2-3; D may be TRBD1 (6 bases). Trimming shortened V by 2 bases and J by 6 bases, and 15 bases separated the two germline ends. The CDR3 is 15 residues long. Germline V gene sequence: CDR1 MNHEY, CDR2 SVGAGI.

This chain connects TRBV20-1 to TRBJ2-3; no clear D gene. The germline CDR1 and CDR2 sequences are DFQATT and SNEGSKA (reference sequence). V dropped 4 bases and J dropped 3 bases, with 11 bases sitting between them. The CDR3 is 13 residues long. The DNA of the CDR3 is TGCAGTGCTACCCAAACGATAACAGATACGCAGTATTTT. The encoded protein is CSATQTITDTQYF.

The V and J genes are TRBV5-6 and TRBJ1-2; the D is unclear. The CDR3 length is 14 residues. Per the germline V gene, CDR1 is SGHDT and CDR2 is YYEEEE. V gave up 2 bases and J gave up 4 bases, with 12 bases separating them. The CDR3 loop reads CASSLGPPLYGYTF. In DNA form, the CDR3 reads TGTGCCAGCAGCTTAGGACCGCCGCTCTATGGCTACACCTTC. The full variable domain, rest sourced from reference TRBV5-6 and TRBJ1-2, is DAGVTQSPTHLIKTRGQQVTLRCSPKSGHDTVSWYQQALGQGPQFIFQYYEEEERQRGNFPDRFSGHQFPNYSSELNVNALLLGDSALYLCASSLGPPLYGYTFGSGTRLTVV.

The chain has TRBV12-3 or TRBV12-4 and TRBJ2-7, with a tentative D call TRBD1 (6 bases). The V end was cut by 6 bases, the J end by 0 bases, with 12 bases between. The CDR3 runs to 14 residues. This CDR3 reads CASRRQVYSYEQYF. CDR3 DNA: TGTGCCAGCAGAAGACAGGTATACTCCTACGAGCAGTACTTC.

This chain joins TRBV20-1 and TRBJ2-2; D gene ambiguous. With 4 bases removed from V and 1 base from J, the gap between germline ends came to 4 bases. The CDR3 extends over 12 amino acids. From germline, CDR1 is DFQATT and CDR2 SNEGSKA (reference sequence). The CDR3 coding sequence is TGCAGTGCTACCATGAACACCGGGGAGCTGTTTTTT. Residues: CSATMNTGELFF.

This clonotype was detected once. V is TRBV7-8 and J is TRBJ2-5; D is undetermined. V lost 2 bases and J lost 1, with 14 bases in between. CDR3 length: 16 amino acids. The germline V gene has CDR1 SGHVS and CDR2 FQNEAQ. CDR3 nucleotides: TGTGCCAGCAGCTTATCGGTCCTTTTCTTCCAAGAGACCCAGTACTTC. Protein product: CASSLSVLFFQETQYF.